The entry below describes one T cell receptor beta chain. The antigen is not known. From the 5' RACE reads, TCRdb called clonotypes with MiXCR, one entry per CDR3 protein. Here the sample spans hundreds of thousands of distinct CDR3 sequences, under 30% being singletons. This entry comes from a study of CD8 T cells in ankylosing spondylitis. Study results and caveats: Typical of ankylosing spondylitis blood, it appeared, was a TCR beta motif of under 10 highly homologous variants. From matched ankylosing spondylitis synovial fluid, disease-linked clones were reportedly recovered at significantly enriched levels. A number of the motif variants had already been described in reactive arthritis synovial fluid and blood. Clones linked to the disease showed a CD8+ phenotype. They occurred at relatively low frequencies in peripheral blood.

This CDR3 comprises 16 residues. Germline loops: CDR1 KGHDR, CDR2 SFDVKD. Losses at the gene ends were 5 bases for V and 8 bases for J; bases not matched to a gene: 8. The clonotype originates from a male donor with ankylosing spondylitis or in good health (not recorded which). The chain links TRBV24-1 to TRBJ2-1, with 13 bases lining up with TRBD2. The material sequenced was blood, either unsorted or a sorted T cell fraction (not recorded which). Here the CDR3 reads CATSGSGLAGWDEQFF. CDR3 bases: TGTGCCACCAGTGGTTCGGGACTAGCGGGATGGGATGAGCAGTTCTTC.